A selection of T cell receptor beta chains follows, all from one sample in a study of graft-versus-host responses after intestinal transplantation. This table comes from immunoSEQ multiplex PCR, and its TCRdb copy is limited to in-frame clones, with some not included. This repertoire shows some 40,000 clones, about nine tenths found once; its top ten account for about 20%. This specimen consisted of ileum tissue, obtained more than 200 days after intestinal transplant. Receptors originate from a human patient who received an intestinal transplant, so some T cells may come from the graft donor. The CDR3 runs from the conserved cysteine through the conserved F or W. The order of the fields is D gene, V gene, J gene, clone size, CDR3 length, CDR3 DNA, CDR3 protein. A D gene is named only where the DNA matches it firmly. Expanded clones get a size class; other rows say once, few or many, or leave the size out.

D gene: NA
V gene: TRBV19
J gene: TRBJ2-7
clone size: NA
CDR3 length: 12
CDR3 DNA: TGTGCCAGTAGTCTCGGTCCCGGAGAGCAGTACTTC
CDR3 protein: CASSLGPGEQYF

D gene: NA
V gene: TRBV9
J gene: TRBJ2-5
clone size: NA
CDR3 length: 14
CDR3 DNA: TGTGCCAGCAGCGTAGCGGGCACCCAAGAGACCCAGTACTTC
CDR3 protein: CASSVAGTQETQYF

D gene: NA
V gene: TRBV29-1
J gene: TRBJ2-1
clone size: NA
CDR3 length: 13
CDR3 DNA: TGCAGCGATTACAGGGTGGTCAACAATGAGCAGTTCTTC
CDR3 protein: CSDYRVVNNEQFF

D gene: TRBD1
V gene: TRBV28
J gene: TRBJ1-6
clone size: NA
CDR3 length: 12
CDR3 DNA: TGTGCCACAGGGGGGGCCACCTCACCCCTCCACTTT
CDR3 protein: CATGGATSPLHF

D gene: NA
V gene: TRBV15
J gene: TRBJ1-1
clone size: NA
CDR3 length: 18
CDR3 DNA: TGTGCCACCAGCAGAGATCCGTACAGAGGGGGGGTGAACACTGAAGCTTTCTTT
CDR3 protein: CATSRDPYRGGVNTEAFF

D gene: NA
V gene: TRBV5-1
J gene: TRBJ2-3
clone size: NA
CDR3 length: 16
CDR3 DNA: TGCGCCAGCAGCCCCGGGTACGGGAGCGGCACAGATACGCAGTATTTT
CDR3 protein: CASSPGYGSGTDTQYF

D gene: TRBD1
V gene: TRBV6-8
J gene: TRBJ2-5
clone size: NA
CDR3 length: 15
CDR3 DNA: TGTGCCAGTACCGCTCAGGGACAGCCACAAGAGACCCAGTACTTC
CDR3 protein: CASTAQGQPQETQYF

D gene: TRBD1
V gene: TRBV2
J gene: TRBJ1-6
clone size: NA
CDR3 length: 13
CDR3 DNA: TGTGCCAGCAGCGGACAGGGAATTTCACCCCTCCACTTT
CDR3 protein: CASSGQGISPLHF

D gene: TRBD1
V gene: TRBV7-2
J gene: TRBJ1-5
clone size: NA
CDR3 length: 17
CDR3 DNA: TGTGCCAGCAGCCCCGGGACAGGGGCCTATAGCAATCAGCCCCAGCATTTT
CDR3 protein: CASSPGTGAYSNQPQHF

D gene: NA
V gene: TRBV5-1
J gene: TRBJ1-1
clone size: NA
CDR3 length: 13
CDR3 DNA: TGCGCCAGCAGCTTCGGACAGAACACTGAAGCTTTCTTT
CDR3 protein: CASSFGQNTEAFF

D gene: NA
V gene: TRBV5-1
J gene: TRBJ2-7
clone size: NA
CDR3 length: 13
CDR3 DNA: TGCGCCAGCAGCTTGGATCTCGTGGGGGAGCAGTACTTC
CDR3 protein: CASSLDLVGEQYF

D gene: NA
V gene: TRBV28
J gene: TRBJ2-3
clone size: NA
CDR3 length: 14
CDR3 DNA: TGTGCCAGCAGAGAAAGGAGGGGGGCAGATACGCAGTATTTT
CDR3 protein: CASRERRGADTQYF

D gene: NA
V gene: TRBV9
J gene: TRBJ2-7
clone size: NA
CDR3 length: 14
CDR3 DNA: TGTGCCAGCAGCGCCGACGGGATAAGCGACGAGCAGTACTTC
CDR3 protein: CASSADGISDEQYF

D gene: TRBD1
V gene: TRBV16
J gene: TRBJ2-1
clone size: NA
CDR3 length: 12
CDR3 DNA: TGTGCCAGCAGCCCCCGGACAGGCCCGCAGTTCTTC
CDR3 protein: CASSPRTGPQFF

D gene: NA
V gene: TRBV28
J gene: TRBJ2-2
clone size: NA
CDR3 length: 16
CDR3 DNA: TGTGCCAGCAGTGACCCCCAACAGCCGAACACCGGGGAGCTGTTTTTT
CDR3 protein: CASSDPQQPNTGELFF

D gene: NA
V gene: TRBV5-1
J gene: TRBJ1-5
clone size: NA
CDR3 length: 16
CDR3 DNA: TGCGCCAGCAGCTGGAACTGGACAGTTAGCAATCAGCCCCAGCATTTT
CDR3 protein: CASSWNWTVSNQPQHF

D gene: TRBD2
V gene: TRBV7-2
J gene: TRBJ2-2
clone size: NA
CDR3 length: 18
CDR3 DNA: TGTGCCAGCAGCTCAAGGACTAGCGGGGGGGCGTACACCGGGGAGCTGTTTTTT
CDR3 protein: CASSSRTSGGAYTGELFF

D gene: NA
V gene: TRBV6-5
J gene: TRBJ2-6
clone size: NA
CDR3 length: 15
CDR3 DNA: TGTGCCAGCCTTTACTCGGCGGCTGGGGCCAACGTCCTGACTTTC
CDR3 protein: CASLYSAAGANVLTF

D gene: TRBD1
V gene: TRBV5-1
J gene: TRBJ2-7
clone size: NA
CDR3 length: 15
CDR3 DNA: TGCGCCAGCAGGAACCCCGACAGGGGATATTACGAGCAGTACTTC
CDR3 protein: CASRNPDRGYYEQYF

D gene: NA
V gene: TRBV18
J gene: TRBJ2-2
clone size: NA
CDR3 length: 14
CDR3 DNA: TGTGCCAGCTCAGGGGACGCCAACACCGGGGAGCTGTTTTTT
CDR3 protein: CASSGDANTGELFF

D gene: NA
V gene: TRBV7-2
J gene: TRBJ1-3
clone size: few
CDR3 length: 13
CDR3 DNA: TGTGCCAGCAGCCCGAGCTCTGGAAACACCATATATTTT
CDR3 protein: CASSPSSGNTIYF

D gene: TRBD1
V gene: TRBV19
J gene: TRBJ1-1
clone size: NA
CDR3 length: 13
CDR3 DNA: TGTGCCAGTAATGACAGGGTTCGAACTGAAGCTTTCTTT
CDR3 protein: CASNDRVRTEAFF

D gene: NA
V gene: TRBV21-1
J gene: TRBJ1-1
clone size: NA
CDR3 length: 16
CDR3 DNA: TGTGCCAGCAGCAAAGGCTATCAGGGACCCTTCACTGAAGCTTTCTTT
CDR3 protein: CASSKGYQGPFTEAFF

D gene: NA
V gene: TRBV7-8
J gene: TRBJ2-3
clone size: NA
CDR3 length: 16
CDR3 DNA: TGTGCCAGCAGCTGGGGACGGCCCCGCGGCACAGATACGCAGTATTTT
CDR3 protein: CASSWGRPRGTDTQYF

D gene: TRBD2
V gene: TRBV4-2
J gene: TRBJ2-3
clone size: medium-sized
CDR3 length: 15
CDR3 DNA: TGTGCCAGCAGTACCCTAGCGGGGGGACCCGGTACGCAGTATTTT
CDR3 protein: CASSTLAGGPGTQYF

D gene: TRBD1
V gene: TRBV18
J gene: TRBJ2-7
clone size: NA
CDR3 length: 15
CDR3 DNA: TGTGCCAGCTCACCAGGGACAGGGCTCGCCTACGAGCAGTACTTC
CDR3 protein: CASSPGTGLAYEQYF

D gene: NA
V gene: TRBV5-6
J gene: TRBJ2-2
clone size: NA
CDR3 length: 15
CDR3 DNA: TGTGCCAGCAGCTTGGGGGGGACTAACACCGGGGAGCTGTTTTTT
CDR3 protein: CASSLGGTNTGELFF

D gene: TRBD2
V gene: TRBV13
J gene: TRBJ2-7
clone size: once
CDR3 length: 15
CDR3 DNA: TGTGCCAGCAGCACCCCCGGACTAGCGGACTACGAGCAGTACTTC
CDR3 protein: CASSTPGLADYEQYF

D gene: NA
V gene: TRBV2
J gene: TRBJ2-2
clone size: NA
CDR3 length: 14
CDR3 DNA: TGTGCCAGCAGCCCACTAGGGTGGGTCGGGGAGCTGTTTTTT
CDR3 protein: CASSPLGWVGELFF

D gene: TRBD1
V gene: TRBV5-1
J gene: TRBJ2-5
clone size: NA
CDR3 length: 13
CDR3 DNA: TGCGCCAGCAGCGCGGGACAGGGGCCCCAAAACTACTTC
CDR3 protein: CASSAGQGPQNYF

D gene: TRBD2
V gene: TRBV10-2
J gene: TRBJ2-3
clone size: NA
CDR3 length: 14
CDR3 DNA: TGCGCCAGCAGTCTAGCGGGGGGGCCAGATACGCAGTATTTT
CDR3 protein: CASSLAGGPDTQYF

D gene: NA
V gene: TRBV5-5
J gene: TRBJ1-5
clone size: NA
CDR3 length: 14
CDR3 DNA: TGTGCCAGCAGCTTGACAGTTTCGGGCCAGCCCCAGCATTTT
CDR3 protein: CASSLTVSGQPQHF

D gene: TRBD2
V gene: TRBV28
J gene: TRBJ2-3
clone size: NA
CDR3 length: 15
CDR3 DNA: TGTGCCAGCAGTTTAGCGGGAGGGCCGACAGATACGCAGTATTTT
CDR3 protein: CASSLAGGPTDTQYF

D gene: NA
V gene: TRBV10-2
J gene: TRBJ1-1
clone size: NA
CDR3 length: 14
CDR3 DNA: TGCGCCAGCGGGGGCGAGGGGAGGGACACTGAAGCTTTCTTT
CDR3 protein: CASGGEGRDTEAFF

D gene: NA
V gene: TRBV6-1
J gene: TRBJ2-3
clone size: NA
CDR3 length: 18
CDR3 DNA: TGTGCCAGCAGTGAAGTGGGGGGGGACAGCCTAGGGCCAGATACGCAGTATTTT
CDR3 protein: CASSEVGGDSLGPDTQYF

D gene: TRBD2
V gene: TRBV2
J gene: TRBJ2-1
clone size: once
CDR3 length: 18
CDR3 DNA: TGTGCCAGCAGGGAAGGGCCTAGCGGGAGTTCGGCGCACAATGAGCAGTTCTTC
CDR3 protein: CASREGPSGSSAHNEQFF

D gene: NA
V gene: TRBV28
J gene: TRBJ2-3
clone size: NA
CDR3 length: 14
CDR3 DNA: TGTGCCAGCAGTTTAAGTCAGAGCACAGATACGCAGTATTTT
CDR3 protein: CASSLSQSTDTQYF

D gene: NA
V gene: TRBV29-1
J gene: TRBJ1-2
clone size: NA
CDR3 length: 13
CDR3 DNA: TGCAGCGTCTGGACAGTTCTTAACTATGGCTACACCTTC
CDR3 protein: CSVWTVLNYGYTF

D gene: TRBD1
V gene: TRBV5-1
J gene: TRBJ2-7
clone size: NA
CDR3 length: 15
CDR3 DNA: TGCGCCAGCAGCTGGACAGGCTTCGGCTCCTACGAGCAGTACTTC
CDR3 protein: CASSWTGFGSYEQYF

D gene: NA
V gene: TRBV20-1
J gene: TRBJ2-7
clone size: NA
CDR3 length: 11
CDR3 DNA: TGCAGTGCTTGGACTGACTACGAGCAGTACTTC
CDR3 protein: CSAWTDYEQYF